A selection of T cell receptor beta chains follows, all from one sample in a study of T cell responses to AZD1222 COVID-19 vaccine. Sequencing was performed with immunoSEQ multiplex PCR; in TCRdb, only in-frame clones are kept and a portion is missing. The sample shows 130,000 to 150,000 clones, around 86% of them seen only once. The sample here was peripheral blood, taken on day 0 of MenACWY control vaccination. The receptors were sampled from an adult in good health. Each CDR3 is given with its conserved first and last residue. A D gene is named only where the DNA matches it firmly. Expanded clones are given a class, and other clones once, few, many or no size at all.

size: once; D: TRBD1; length: 14; V: TRBV18; J: TRBJ1-2; CDR3: CASSPGQGAFGYTF; DNA: TGTGCCAGCTCCCCGGGACAGGGGGCGTTCGGCTACACCTTC
size: -; D: -; length: 19; V: TRBV7-9; J: TRBJ2-3; CDR3: CASSLATVVGPLPPDTQYF; DNA: TGTGCCAGCAGCTTAGCGACTGTAGTAGGGCCCCTTCCCCCAGATACGCAGTATTTT
size: -; D: TRBD1; length: 17; V: TRBV7-2; J: TRBJ2-6; CDR3: CASSSRGQGSGANVLTF; DNA: TGTGCCAGCAGCTCAAGGGGACAGGGGTCTGGGGCCAACGTCCTGACTTTC
size: -; D: TRBD2; length: 19; V: TRBV19; J: TRBJ2-6; CDR3: CASSIGLAGALSGANVLTF; DNA: TGTGCCAGTAGTATCGGGCTAGCGGGGGCCCTATCTGGGGCCAACGTCCTGACTTTC
size: -; D: -; length: 12; V: TRBV19; J: TRBJ1-2; CDR3: CAAQTWGDGYTF; DNA: TGTGCCGCCCAGACCTGGGGAGATGGCTACACCTTC
size: -; D: TRBD1; length: 16; V: TRBV3-1/TRBV3-2; J: TRBJ1-2; CDR3: CASSQPTGTGGYGYTF; DNA: TGTGCCAGCAGCCAACCGACGGGGACAGGGGGCTATGGCTACACCTTC
size: -; D: TRBD1; length: 13; V: TRBV29-1; J: TRBJ2-7; CDR3: CSVAEDRVGEQYF; DNA: TGCAGCGTTGCCGAGGACAGGGTGGGCGAGCAGTACTTC
size: -; D: -; length: 15; V: TRBV5-1; J: TRBJ2-6; CDR3: CASSYRTAGTNVLTF; DNA: TGCGCCAGCAGCTACCGGACAGCTGGGACCAACGTCCTGACTTTC
size: -; D: -; length: 13; V: TRBV27; J: TRBJ2-1; CDR3: CASSLLSGSEQFF; DNA: TGTGCCAGCAGTTTATTAAGCGGGTCTGAGCAGTTCTTC
size: few; D: TRBD1; length: 13; V: TRBV7-2; J: TRBJ1-5; CDR3: CASSFLQGATQHF; DNA: TGTGCCAGCAGCTTCTTACAGGGGGCGACCCAGCATTTT
size: -; D: -; length: 16; V: TRBV19; J: TRBJ1-3; CDR3: CASSIRQERSGNTIYF; DNA: TGTGCCAGTAGTATCCGACAGGAAAGGAGTGGAAACACCATATATTTT
size: -; D: TRBD2; length: 17; V: TRBV6-2/TRBV6-3; J: TRBJ2-7; CDR3: CASSYFGTSGISYEQYF; DNA: TGTGCCAGCAGTTACTTCGGGACTAGCGGGATCTCGTACGAGCAGTACTTC
size: -; D: -; length: 14; V: TRBV5-4; J: TRBJ1-2; CDR3: CASSVDRANYGYTF; DNA: TGTGCCAGCAGCGTGGACCGGGCTAACTATGGCTACACCTTC
size: -; D: -; length: 15; V: TRBV28; J: TRBJ1-6; CDR3: CASSSSGQLFAPLHF; DNA: -
size: -; D: -; length: 15; V: TRBV13; J: TRBJ1-2; CDR3: CASSLGQGPNYGYTF; DNA: TGTGCCAGCAGCTTAGGACAGGGCCCTAACTATGGCTACACCTTC
size: -; D: -; length: 13; V: TRBV18; J: TRBJ1-5; CDR3: CASSPVENQPQHF; DNA: TGTGCCAGCTCACCAGTAGAGAATCAGCCCCAGCATTTT
size: -; D: TRBD1; length: 14; V: TRBV3-1/TRBV3-2; J: TRBJ1-1; CDR3: CASSGQGRNTEAFF; DNA: TGTGCCAGCAGCGGACAGGGCCGGAACACTGAAGCTTTCTTT
size: -; D: -; length: 17; V: TRBV27; J: TRBJ1-5; CDR3: CASSLYAGGGSNQPQHF; DNA: TGTGCCAGCAGTTTATATGCTGGGGGCGGAAGCAATCAGCCCCAGCATTTT
size: -; D: -; length: 12; V: TRBV5-1; J: TRBJ2-7; CDR3: CASSESAYEQYF; DNA: TGCGCCAGCAGCGAAAGTGCCTACGAGCAGTACTTC
size: -; D: -; length: 15; V: TRBV4-2; J: TRBJ1-2; CDR3: CASSQEIGANYGYTF; DNA: TGTGCCAGCAGCCAAGAGATAGGTGCTAACTATGGCTACACCTTC
size: -; D: -; length: 16; V: TRBV3-1/TRBV3-2; J: TRBJ1-3; CDR3: CASSQEVRFTGNTIYF; DNA: TGTGCCAGCAGCCAAGAAGTGAGGTTTACTGGAAACACCATATATTTT
size: -; D: -; length: 20; V: TRBV3-1/TRBV3-2; J: TRBJ1-6; CDR3: CASSPLIGGRERSYNSPLHF; DNA: TGTGCCAGCAGCCCCCTTATTGGGGGACGCGAAAGGTCCTATAATTCACCCCTCCACTTT
size: -; D: -; length: 14; V: TRBV10-2; J: TRBJ1-2; CDR3: CASTVGGPNYGYTF; DNA: TGCGCCAGCACCGTGGGGGGTCCTAACTATGGCTACACCTTC
size: -; D: TRBD1; length: 15; V: TRBV6-5; J: TRBJ1-6; CDR3: CASINGQGLNSPLHF; DNA: TGTGCCAGCATCAACGGACAGGGTTTGAATTCACCCCTCCACTTT
size: -; D: TRBD1; length: 16; V: TRBV5-5; J: TRBJ2-7; CDR3: CASSRVGGQGNYEQYF; DNA: TGTGCCAGCAGCCGAGTGGGAGGACAGGGGAACTACGAGCAGTACTTC
size: -; D: -; length: 15; V: TRBV3-1/TRBV3-2; J: TRBJ1-1; CDR3: CASSQGSARNTEAFF; DNA: TGTGCCAGCAGCCAAGGATCCGCCCGGAACACTGAAGCTTTCTTT
size: -; D: -; length: 17; V: TRBV2; J: TRBJ1-1; CDR3: CASSARRGEQMNTEAFF; DNA: TGTGCCAGCAGTGCCCGGAGGGGCGAACAGATGAACACTGAAGCTTTCTTT
size: -; D: -; length: 15; V: TRBV9; J: TRBJ1-3; CDR3: CASSVRGESGNTIYF; DNA: TGTGCCAGCAGCGTGAGGGGGGAATCTGGAAACACCATATATTTT
size: -; D: TRBD1; length: 15; V: TRBV19; J: TRBJ2-3; CDR3: CASSVGQGVSDTQYF; DNA: TGTGCCAGTAGTGTCGGACAGGGTGTTTCAGATACGCAGTATTTT
size: -; D: -; length: 15; V: TRBV12-2; J: TRBJ1-3; CDR3: CASRLLIGDLNTIYF; DNA: TGTGCAAGTCGCTTATTGATCGGGGACCTAAACACCATATATTTT
size: -; D: -; length: 14; V: TRBV16; J: TRBJ2-2; CDR3: CASSQSRGAGELFF; DNA: TGTGCCAGCAGCCAATCGAGGGGAGCCGGGGAGCTGTTTTTT
size: few; D: TRBD1; length: 14; V: TRBV29-1; J: TRBJ1-1; CDR3: CSVDRGRRNTEAFF; DNA: TGCAGCGTGGACAGGGGGCGCCGGAACACTGAAGCTTTCTTT
size: -; D: -; length: 13; V: TRBV7-6; J: TRBJ1-5; CDR3: CASSLTTNQPQHF; DNA: TGTGCCAGCAGCCTTACAACCAATCAGCCCCAGCATTTT
size: -; D: -; length: 15; V: TRBV27; J: TRBJ2-6; CDR3: CASSFGSSGANVLTF; DNA: TGTGCCAGCAGTTTCGGTTCCTCTGGGGCCAACGTCCTGACTTTC
size: -; D: TRBD2; length: 15; V: TRBV5-1; J: TRBJ2-3; CDR3: CASSWGRGGSDTQYF; DNA: TGCGCCAGCAGCTGGGGACGGGGGGGCTCAGATACGCAGTATTTT
size: -; D: -; length: 12; V: TRBV3-1/TRBV3-2; J: TRBJ1-1; CDR3: CASSQLNTEAFF; DNA: TGTGCCAGCAGCCAATTGAACACTGAAGCTTTCTTT
size: -; D: -; length: 12; V: TRBV19; J: TRBJ2-5; CDR3: CASSISAGTQYF; DNA: TGTGCCAGTAGTATATCTGCCGGGACCCAGTACTTC
size: -; D: -; length: 12; V: TRBV2; J: TRBJ1-4; CDR3: CASRGEAEKLFF; DNA: TGTGCCAGCAGGGGGGAGGCTGAAAAACTGTTTTTT
size: -; D: TRBD2; length: 15; V: TRBV6-2/TRBV6-3; J: TRBJ2-7; CDR3: CASSRGGATSYEQYF; DNA: TGTGCCAGCAGTCGCGGGGGGGCCACCTCCTACGAGCAGTACTTC
size: -; D: -; length: 11; V: TRBV20-1; J: TRBJ1-2; CDR3: CSAAGDGGYTF; DNA: TGCAGTGCTGCGGGGGACGGTGGCTACACCTTC
size: -; D: -; length: 11; V: TRBV20-1; J: TRBJ1-3; CDR3: CSAWTGNTIYF; DNA: TGCAGTGCATGGACTGGAAACACCATATATTTT
size: once; D: -; length: 16; V: TRBV5-5; J: TRBJ2-3; CDR3: CASSLAIGRSTDTQYF; DNA: TGTGCCAGCAGCTTGGCCATTGGAAGAAGCACAGATACGCAGTATTTT
size: -; D: -; length: 17; V: TRBV4-1; J: TRBJ1-2; CDR3: CASSPLPTGTSNYGYTF; DNA: TGCGCCAGCAGCCCTCTACCGACCGGGACATCAAACTATGGCTACACCTTC